Listed here are 27 T cell receptor beta chains from one sample, sequenced in a study of cytomegalovirus exposure and HLA in healthy donors. It was with 60 Vbeta and 13 Jbeta primers that the PCR ran. Profiling relied on immunoSEQ multiplex PCR, and the TCRdb table lists in-frame clones only, not all of them. This sample contains tens of thousands of clones. Sequencing was done on a sample of PBMCs. The origin of the receptors is a human donor in good health.

The chain joins TRBV2 to TRBJ1-1; possible D gene TRBD1, 5 bases. This CDR3 spans 13 amino acids. Germline V gives CDR1 SNHLY, CDR2 FYNNEI. V dropped 9 bases and J dropped 5 bases, with 16 bases sitting between them. The DNA of the CDR3 is TGTGCCAGATCTGGACAAGGCGGAACTGAAGCTTTCTTT. Amino acid sequence: CARSGQGGTEAFF.

This rearrangement joins TRBV9 to TRBJ1-3; the match to TRBD1 covers 11 bases. Germline values: CDR1 SGDLS, CDR2 YYNGEE. J was trimmed by 4 bases and V by 0 bases; bases with no gene match: 9. The CDR3 sequence is 18 residues long. Written as DNA, the CDR3 is TGTGCCAGCAGCGTAGACGGAGGACAGGGGGCATACGGAAACACCATATATTTT. Translated: CASSVDGGQGAYGNTIYF.

The rearrangement joins TRBV7-9 to TRBJ2-3; D is perhaps TRBD2 (5 bases). The CDR3 has 14 residues. V lost 4 bases to trimming and J lost 4 bases, with 12 bases between them. Per germline, CDR1 SEHNR and CDR2 FQNEAQ (reference sequence). The CDR3 spells CASSSRVGADTQYF. The CDR3 DNA reads as TGTGCCAGCAGCTCGCGCGTCGGGGCAGATACGCAGTATTTT.

The chain combines TRBV19 with TRBJ1-6; D might be TRBD1 (6 bases). The length of the CDR3 is 15 residues. The germline V gene encodes CDR1 LNHDA and CDR2 SQIVND (reference sequence). Between the trimmed V and J ends, which lost 6 bases and 3 bases, there was a span of 12 bases. The CDR3 DNA reads as TGTGCCAGTAGGCCGGGAGGGGGCTATAATTCACCCCTCCACTTT. This codes for CASRPGGGYNSPLHF.

This sequence joins TRBV18 and TRBJ2-7; D is uncertain. The CDR3 runs 16 residues. V was clipped by 2 bases and J by 2 bases, with 16 bases between them. The germline gives CDR1 KGHSH, CDR2 LQKENI. The CDR3 DNA follows: TGTGCCAGCTCACCAGGAGTTGGTCCCAGCGCCTACGAGCAGTACTTC. Protein product: CASSPGVGPSAYEQYF.

V and J are TRBV23-1 and TRBJ2-2; no firm D call. TRBV23-1 carries the ORF label, with uncertain function. The CDR3 totals 15 residues. Trimming shortened V by 8 bases and J by 4 bases, and 17 bases separated the two germline ends. CDR3 sequence reads: CASRGDRSFTGELFF. The CDR3 nucleotides are TGCGCCAGCCGAGGAGATAGGTCCTTCACCGGGGAGCTGTTTTTT.

CDR3 DNA: TGTGCCAGCACCTCCGGGGGGAGTGGCAATCAGCCCCAGCATTTT. Its translation: CASTSGGSGNQPQHF. This sequence joins TRBV2 and TRBJ1-5; D is perhaps TRBD1 (5 bases). The ends were cut back, 7 bases at V and 2 bases at J, with 15 bases in the middle. Germline-derived CDR1 and CDR2 are SNHLY and FYNNEI. CDR3 length: 15 amino acids.

This chain connects TRBV19 to TRBJ2-7; D is possibly TRBD1 (5 bases). The CDR3 length is 13 residues. V lost 4 bases, J lost 5 bases, and 12 bases lay in between. Germline CDR1 reads LNHDA; CDR2 reads SQIVND (reference sequence). CDR3 loop: CASSSRQGDEQYF. In DNA form, the CDR3 reads TGTGCCAGTAGTAGTAGGCAGGGCGACGAGCAGTACTTC.

This sequence joins TRBV7-8 and TRBJ2-3; D may be TRBD1 (5 bases). Trimming shortened V by 1 base and J by 4 bases, and 15 bases separated the two germline ends. The CDR3 is 16 amino acids. Germline-derived CDR1 and CDR2 are SGHVS and FQNEAQ. The CDR3 DNA sequence: TGTGCCAGCAGCTTAGAGCAGGGCGGAACGGCAGATACGCAGTATTTT. Translation: CASSLEQGGTADTQYF.

The chain is built from TRBV15 and TRBJ1-1, with TRBD1 matching over 9 bases. Germline loops: CDR1 LNHNV, CDR2 YYDKDF (reference sequence). J gave up 5 bases and V 6 bases, and 22 bases lay outside the gene matches. The CDR3 has 19 residues. The CDR3 bases are TGTGCCACCAGTCCATTAACTCCGGACAGGGGCCCATGGGCGACTGAAGCTTTCTTT. Its protein is CATSPLTPDRGPWATEAFF.

The V call is TRBV4-1, the J call TRBJ1-1; 8 bases line up with TRBD1. V dropped 5 bases and J dropped 3; count of bases not matched to a gene: 5. The CDR3 sequence is 14 residues long. CDR1 and CDR2 (germline): MGHRA, YSYEKL. Here the CDR3 DNA reads TGCGCCAGCAGCTACGACAGGGGTGACACTGAAGCTTTCTTT. Encoded protein: CASSYDRGDTEAFF.

V gene TRBV7-2 combines with J gene TRBJ1-3; D is unclear. Germline V gene lookup returns CDR1 SGHTA and CDR2 FQGNSA. The V gene lost 1 base and the J gene lost 4 bases, with 11 bases spanning the gap. CDR3 size: 15 residues. The CDR3: CASSLVATAGNTIYF. As DNA, the CDR3 is TGTGCCAGCAGCTTAGTAGCGACTGCGGGAAACACCATATATTTT.

CDR3 DNA: TGTGCCAGCAGCCCCGTAGGACAGGGGATAAACTACGAGCAGTACTTC. Translating it yields CASSPVGQGINYEQYF. The rearrangement links TRBV7-8 to TRBJ2-7; 9 bases fit TRBD1. This CDR3 contains 16 residues. The germline gives CDR1 SGHVS, CDR2 FQNEAQ. V was pared by 5 bases and J by 3 bases, with 11 bases of the junction left unmatched. The full variable domain, rest sourced from reference TRBV7-8 and TRBJ2-7, is GAGVSQSPRYKVAKRGQDVALRCDPISGHVSLFWYQQALGQGPEFLTYFQNEAQLDKSGLPSDRFFAERPEGSVSTLKIQRTQQEDSAVYLCASSPVGQGINYEQYFGPGTRLTVT.

V and J are TRBV5-1 and TRBJ2-7, with D maybe TRBD2 (5 bases). The CDR3 is 14 amino acids. V lost 0 bases, J lost 2 bases, and 9 bases lay in between. Germline V CDR1 and CDR2: SGHRS, YFSETQ. The CDR3 sequence: CASSLAGGTYEQYF. The CDR3 coding sequence is TGCGCCAGCAGCTTGGCCGGAGGAACCTACGAGCAGTACTTC.

To note about this clone: The junction and the germline gene differ at one end; a read error may be behind it. The genes are TRBV5-6 and TRBJ2-7; 8 nucleotides align to TRBD2. This CDR3 spans 14 amino acids. Germline CDR1 reads SGHDT; CDR2 reads YYEEEE. CDR3 sequence: CTSSLASGLYEQYF. CDR3 nucleotides: TGTACCAGCAGCTTGGCTAGCGGGCTCTACGAGCAGTACTTC.

The V call is TRBV10-3, the J call TRBJ1-3; maybe TRBD1 (5 bases). The ends were cut back, 10 bases at V and 4 bases at J, with 11 bases in the middle. CDR1 and CDR2 (germline): ENHRY, SYGVKD. The CDR3 has 12 amino acids. The CDR3 region is CATSGAGNTIYF. CDR3 sequence (DNA): TGTGCCACGTCTGGGGCCGGAAACACCATATATTTT.

V usage is TRBV6-1 and J usage is TRBJ2-5, with D perhaps matching TRBD2 (6 bases). The V gene's germline CDR1 is MNHNS and CDR2 SASEGT. The CDR3 spans 15 residues. Trimming left V 1 base short and J 5 bases short, with 14 bases between. CDR3 sequence reads: CASSEDGGLGETQYF. For the CDR3, the DNA is TGTGCCAGCAGTGAAGATGGAGGGCTTGGGGAGACCCAGTACTTC.

V is TRBV29-1 and J is TRBJ2-7; 9 positions agree with TRBD1. Germline trimming cut 1 base from V and 2 bases from J; bases unmatched to any gene: 6. There are 15 residues in the CDR3. The germline V gene encodes CDR1 SQVTM and CDR2 ANQGSEA. CDR3 sequence (DNA): TGCAGCGTTGAAGGAGAGGGACAGGGACCCTACGAGCAGTACTTC. This sequence encodes CSVEGEGQGPYEQYF.

V usage is TRBV7-8 and J usage is TRBJ1-1, with a weak D call TRBD1 (5 bases). V was clipped by 1 base and J by 11 bases, with 14 bases between them. CDR3 length: 13 amino acids. Germline assignment: CDR1 SGHVS and CDR2 FQNEAQ. The chain's CDR3 is CASSLGGGRGAFF. The CDR3 DNA reads TGTGCCAGCAGCTTAGGCGGGGGTAGGGGTGCTTTCTTT.

The CDR3 sequence is CASSRIQDQPQHF. In DNA form, the CDR3 reads TGTGCCAGCAGTCGCATACAGGATCAGCCCCAGCATTTT. The chain uses TRBV7-9 and TRBJ1-5; a possible D gene is TRBD1 (5 bases). Germline CDR1 and CDR2: SEHNR and FQNEAQ (reference sequence). Trimming pared 6 bases from V and 5 bases from J, leaving 11 bases between. This CDR3 comprises 13 residues.

This chain connects TRBV2 to TRBJ2-4; D is unclear. Deletions cut 3 bases from V and 4 bases from J, with 7 bases between. There are 13 residues in the CDR3. Per germline, CDR1 SNHLY and CDR2 FYNNEI. CDR3 loop: CASSDVSKNIQYF. The CDR3, as DNA: TGTGCCAGCAGTGATGTGTCTAAAAACATTCAGTACTTC.

This sequence joins TRBV2 and TRBJ1-5; TRBD1 aligns across 7 bases. There are 15 residues in the CDR3. Germline trimming cut 10 bases from V and 0 bases from J; bases unmatched to any gene: 9. Germline V gene lookup returns CDR1 SNHLY and CDR2 FYNNEI. The CDR3 DNA follows: TGTGCCATCTCGGGGACAGAATATAGCAATCAGCCCCAGCATTTT. Its protein is CAISGTEYSNQPQHF.

V and J are TRBV4-1 and TRBJ2-4; tentative D call: TRBD2 (5 bases). Germline V CDR1 and CDR2: MGHRA, YSYEKL. This CDR3 has 16 amino acids. V shed 3 bases and J shed 6 bases, with 18 bases lying between them. For the CDR3, the DNA is TGCGCCAGCAGCCATGCTTTGAGGGCGAAAGGAAACATTCAGTACTTC. Protein sequence: CASSHALRAKGNIQYF.

The V call is TRBV5-1, the J call TRBJ1-1; TRBD1 aligns across 7 bases. Per the germline V gene, CDR1 is SGHRS and CDR2 is YFSETQ. Germline trimming cut 6 bases from V and 4 bases from J; bases unmatched to any gene: 12. This CDR3 region has 15 residues. CDR3 amino acids: CASTGGGGQGTEAFF. DNA for the CDR3: TGCGCCAGCACCGGAGGGGGCGGTCAGGGCACTGAAGCTTTCTTT.

As to this clone: One junction end does not reproduce the germline sequence, and a read error may be involved. The gene calls are TRBV5-1 and TRBJ2-7; 9 bases fit TRBD1. The CDR3 has 14 amino acids. Germline assignment: CDR1 SGHRS and CDR2 YFSETQ. The CDR3 DNA sequence: TGCGCCAGCAGCGCGGGACAGGGATCGAGCGAGCAGTCCTTC. Protein: CASSAGQGSSEQSF.

J is TRBJ2-3 and V is TRBV18; 8 positions agree with TRBD2. Looked up from germline, CDR1 is KGHSH and CDR2 is LQKENI. V lost 3 bases and J lost 4; bases outside the gene matches: 3. This CDR3 is built from 14 residues. The CDR3 is CASSPGGAPDTQYF. In DNA, the CDR3 is TGTGCCAGCTCACCCGGGGGGGCCCCAGATACGCAGTATTTT.

V gene TRBV19 combines with J gene TRBJ1-3, with 9 bases lining up with TRBD1. V was clipped by 5 bases and J by 2 bases; unmatched bases: 10. The CDR3 length is 17 residues. Germline CDR1 reads LNHDA; CDR2 reads SQIVND (reference sequence). This CDR3 is CASSALNRDRAGNTIYF. In nucleotides, the CDR3 is TGTGCCAGTAGTGCGTTAAACCGGGACAGGGCTGGAAACACCATATATTTT.